This TCR beta chain stems from a study of shared clonotypes between healthy human individuals. General study points: Clonotype sharing across donors was expected to vary with sequencing depth.

Some clones are missing from TCRdb's copy, which holds only in-frame ones; the method was immunoSEQ multiplex PCR. The data contain fewer than 650,000 clones, 70% to 80% of them singletons. CDR3 length equals 13 residues. Trimming left V 4 bases short and J 5 bases short, with 11 bases between. Germline V gene sequence: CDR1 SGHTS, CDR2 YDEGEE. In the case of this clone: The target antigen is unknown.

This chain uses TRBV5-8 with TRBJ2-3, with a possible D match to TRBD2 (6 bases). This receptor was identified in a woman between 40 and 50 years old in good health. Some clones in this sample may be carry-over from other donors' samples. The source material was PBMCs. The CDR3 coding sequence is TGTGCCAGCAGCATCCCCGGGGGAGATACGCAGTATTTT. Translated: CASSIPGGDTQYF.